The text below deals with one TCR beta chain. Its antigen specificity is not known. Per-base quality was not reported, and no clone a single base away is much larger than it. The data were taken from a study of shared clonotypes between healthy human individuals (TCRdb year 2020). As for the study more broadly: The cohort comprised two women and a few men aged 18 to 49 years. Libraries were prepared and TCR repertoires were sequenced by different laboratories using diverse techniques, in order to increase sequencing depth and limit assay-specific biases. For each donor, three plates each were used for CD4 naive and CD4 memory, two plates were used for CD8 naive, and one plate was used for CD8 memory. To estimate repertoire size and how much clonotypes are shared between individuals, the study performed deep sequencing of blood TCR repertoires from about 5 healthy adults. Between about 0.94 and 8.9 billion PBMCs per donor were obtained by leukapheresis. Broad study findings and their caveats: Pairwise subsampling led to the expectation that sequencing depth would affect the degree of clonotype sharing among donors. Incomplete sequencing was indicated by rarefaction of sorted-subset datasets, despite the large sequencing depth. The genetic and exposure-history diversity represented was limited by the small number of donors. Larger estimated clonotype richness was generally found for naive subsets than for memory subsets. Clonotypes shared by all four sorted-subset donors showed higher generation probabilities than non-shared clonotypes. Roughly 5% of naive CD4, more than 3% of naive CD8, 2.3% of memory CD4, and approximately 0.39% of memory CD8 clonotypes were shared across four donors. Sampling was limited to blood, and TCR repertoires in tissue likely differ from TCR repertoires in blood.

Using the deep immunoSEQ assay, multiplex PCR amplified TCR CDR3 regions from genomic DNA. Extracted genomic DNA from each cell subset was distributed evenly across all wells of several immunoSEQ 96-well plates, and each plate was treated as a replicate. For sorted subsets, 200 to 250 ng of genomic DNA, equivalent to around 31,000 T cell genomes, went into each replicate PCR. Purified libraries were measured with a Qubit 3.0 fluorometer, size-checked on a Bioanalyzer 2100, and measured again with the KAPA Library Quantification kit. Every immunoSEQ 96-well plate was sequenced on a dedicated single-read 150-cycle Illumina NextSeq 550 flow cell. Processing in the source paper ran as follows. Because the immunoSEQ output held only junctional sequences and lacked quality scores, the filtering could not match the filtering applied to full-length reads. To assign V/J genes and CDR3, sequences were annotated against IMGT germline references using PyIR, a Python wrapper for IgBLAST v1.9. Reads with weak V/J assignments (E-value above 1e-6), missing CDR3, stop codons, out-of-frame junctions, or ambiguous translated residues were removed. V3J clonotypes were defined as sequences sharing an identical inferred V gene, J gene, and CDR3 amino acid sequence. To compute the percentage overlap between repertoires, the number of shared unique clonotypes was divided by the size of the smaller repertoire. Repertoire richness was assessed with RTK rarefaction, the Chao1 estimator, and Recon v2.1 estimates of unobserved clonotypes. Generation probabilities were computed with OLGA for all TCRbeta clonotypes obtained by the gDNA method from a few donors. TCRdb took this table from immuneACCESS and kept in-frame rearrangements with V and J called. Such tables lack part of the clones; where checked against another copy, unresolved V genes explain under half of the gap, and the rest is unexplained. The V and J calls and clone size were taken over from that table, and D and trimming were inferred from the DNA. This sample is represented by around 700,000 clones; about 74% of them were singletons. The leading ten clones occupy roughly 1.7% of the sample.

Donors were healthy HIV-negative adults with no recently reported acute infections or vaccinations. Only Caucasian adults living in Nashville, Tennessee, USA were represented among the donors. Magnetic negative selection was used to enrich CD4+ T cells, after which naive cells were positively selected on CD45RA and the negative fraction became the memory subset. After blood collection by leukapheresis, PBMCs were isolated using Ficoll-Histopaque density gradient centrifugation and then cryopreserved in the vapor phase of liquid nitrogen. Analytical flow cytometry was used to check the purity and quantity of every magnetically sorted T cell population. From each sorted fraction, genomic DNA was isolated and quantified by UV absorbance on a Nanodrop 2000c. Sequencing was performed on memory CD4+ T cells sorted from blood. Per the publication, the cell subset or site label means: CD45RA-negative fraction. The receptor was isolated from a woman under 40 in good health.

The DNA sequence is as follows: TGCGCCAGCAGCTTTAGTGACAGGGCCCGCGGCTACACCTTC. This sequence encodes CASSFSDRARGYTF. The chain couples TRBV5-1 to TRBJ1-2, with 7 central nucleotides matching TRBD1. Including the terminal cysteine and phenylalanine, the CDR3 comprises 14 residues. CDR3 DNA only is kept here, 42 bases in frame from base 1. CDR1 and CDR2, per the germline V gene, are SGHRS and YFSETQ. Unmatched junction bases come to 9, with V trimmed by 2 bases and J by 8 bases. With all but the CDR3 taken from the reference TRBV5-1 and TRBJ1-2 genes, the full variable domain is: KAGVTQTPRYLIKTRGQQVTLSCSPISGHRSVSWYQQTPGQGLQFLFEYFSETQRNKGNFPGRFSGRQFSNSRSEMNVSTLELGDSALYLCASSFSDRARGYTFGSGTRLTVV.